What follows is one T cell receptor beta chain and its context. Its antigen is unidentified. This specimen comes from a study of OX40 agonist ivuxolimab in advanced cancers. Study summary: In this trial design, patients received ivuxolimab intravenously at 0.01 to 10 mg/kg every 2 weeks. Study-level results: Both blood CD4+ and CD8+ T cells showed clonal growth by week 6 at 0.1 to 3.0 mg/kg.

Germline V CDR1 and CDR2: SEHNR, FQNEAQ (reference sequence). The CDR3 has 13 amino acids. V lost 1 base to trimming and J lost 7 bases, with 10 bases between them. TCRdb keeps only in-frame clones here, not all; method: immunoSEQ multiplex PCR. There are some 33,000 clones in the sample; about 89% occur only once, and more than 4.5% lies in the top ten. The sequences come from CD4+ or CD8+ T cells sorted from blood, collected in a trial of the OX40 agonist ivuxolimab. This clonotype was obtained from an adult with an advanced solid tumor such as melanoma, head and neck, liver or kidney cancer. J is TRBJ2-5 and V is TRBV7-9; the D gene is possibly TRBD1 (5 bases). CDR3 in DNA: TGTGCCAGCAGCTTAGGCAGGGCTGGGACCCAGTACTTC. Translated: CASSLGRAGTQYF.